The 14 T cell receptor beta chains given below trace back to one sample, sequenced in a study of cytomegalovirus exposure and HLA in healthy donors. The PCR made use of 60 Vbeta and 13 Jbeta primers. Sequencing used immunoSEQ multiplex PCR; TCRdb keeps in-frame clones, though not all of them. The sample lists about 110,000 clones, 65% to 85% seen once, with 0.2% to 0.25% in the top ten. Sequencing was carried out using PBMCs. The receptors were sampled from a man aged 45-65 years in good health and CMV-seronegative.

A few counts support this clone. The chain combines TRBV6-5 with TRBJ1-1, with 9 bases that match TRBD1. Losses at the gene ends were 6 bases for V and 1 base for J; bases not matched to a gene: 3. Germline assignment: CDR1 MNHEY and CDR2 SVGAGI. The CDR3 is made up of 14 amino acids. Here the CDR3 reads CASRSGQGNTEAFF. The CDR3 nucleotides read TGTGCCAGCAGATCGGGACAGGGGAACACTGAAGCTTTCTTT.

This clone was found once. This rearrangement joins TRBV7-6 to TRBJ2-7; 11 bases are shared with TRBD2. This CDR3 spans 15 amino acids. CDR1 is SGHVS, CDR2 FNYEAQ, per germline. V was pared by 5 bases and J by 4 bases, with 7 bases of the junction left unmatched. This chain's CDR3 is CASSAGTSGTYEQYF. CDR3 bases: TGTGCCAGCAGCGCTGGGACTAGCGGAACTTACGAGCAGTACTTC.

The sample holds one count of this clone. The chain has TRBV30 and TRBJ2-5; 7 nucleotides line up with TRBD2. The CDR3 covers 16 residues. From germline, CDR1 is GTSNPN and CDR2 SVGIG (reference sequence). Unmatched junction bases numbered 13, after V lost 5 bases and J lost 1 base. The CDR3 nucleotides read TGTGCCTGGGATGAAGGGGCGGGAGCTCGCCAAGAGACCCAGTACTTC. Its translation: CAWDEGAGARQETQYF. The whole variable domain, filled in from reference TRBV30 and TRBJ2-5, reads SQTIHQWPATLVQPVGSPLSLECTVEGTSNPNLYWYRQAAGRGLQLLFYSVGIGQISSEVPQNLSASRPQDRQFILSSKKLLLSDSGFYLCAWDEGAGARQETQYFGPGTRLLVL.

The chain has TRBV12-5 and TRBJ1-5; 10 bases map to TRBD1. In germline, CDR1 is LGHNT, CDR2 FRNRAP. J was trimmed by 6 bases and V by 6 bases; bases with no gene match: 8. This CDR3 has 15 amino acids. CDR3 in amino acids: CASGLLGTGVQPQHF. DNA of the CDR3: TGTGCTAGTGGCCTCCTCGGGACAGGGGTTCAGCCCCAGCATTTT.

This clone was recorded once. This CDR3 is CASSLGQKFTDTQYF. The CDR3 bases are TGCGCCAGCAGCTTGGGACAGAAGTTCACAGATACGCAGTATTTT. The chain combines TRBV5-1 with TRBJ2-3, with D possibly matching TRBD1 (5 bases). Germline CDR1 is SGHRS and CDR2 is YFSETQ. The CDR3 spans 15 residues. Trimming pared 0 bases from V and 2 bases from J, leaving 10 bases between.

The rearrangement uses TRBV10-3 and TRBJ1-1; TRBD1 is a possible D gene (5 bases). The CDR3 is 14 residues long. Germline V lookup: CDR1 ENHRY, CDR2 SYGVKD. CDR3 in amino acids: CSAAVGGADTEAFF. The CDR3, as DNA: TGTTCCGCAGCCGTCGGTGGGGCGGACACTGAAGCTTTCTTT.

The rearrangement joins TRBV30 to TRBJ1-4; D possibly corresponds to TRBD1 (5 bases). Germline values: CDR1 GTSNPN, CDR2 SVGIG (reference sequence). The CDR3 consists of 14 residues. V shed 2 bases and J shed 7 bases, with 14 bases lying between them. The CDR3 bases are TGTGCCTGGAGTAACGGGGGTGGTGGTGAAAAACTGTTTTTT. Its translation is CAWSNGGGGEKLFF.

This chain joins TRBV21-1 and TRBJ2-7; the table's D call, TRBD2, was not checked against the DNA. TRBV21-1 is a documented pseudogene. This CDR3 is built from 15 residues. The CDR3 loop reads CASSKTGGRSYEQYF. The CDR3 DNA sequence: TGTGCCAGCAGCAAAACCGGCGGGAGATCCTACGAGCAGTACTTC.

The chain combines TRBV18 with TRBJ2-5, with a possible D match to TRBD1 (7 bases). V lost 4 bases, J lost 4 bases, and 22 bases lay in between. Germline lookup yields CDR1 KGHSH and CDR2 LQKENI. The length of the CDR3 is 17 residues. The CDR3 DNA reads TGTGCCAGCTCACGTTGGATGTTGGAGGGGGCCGGAGAGACCCAGTACTTC. This translates into CASSRWMLEGAGETQYF.

V gene TRBV28 combines with J gene TRBJ1-1, with D perhaps TRBD1 (5 bases). Germline V gene data show CDR1 as MDHEN and CDR2 as SYDVKM. The V end was cut by 7 bases, the J end by 5 bases, with 14 bases between. The CDR3 has 13 amino acids. CDR3 bases: TGTGCCAGCATCTTCCTCGGGGGGACTGAAGCTTTCTTT. Residues: CASIFLGGTEAFF.

This clone was picked up one time. This chain joins TRBV28 and TRBJ2-1; possible D gene TRBD2, 6 bases. This CDR3 region has 16 residues. The germline V and J ends were trimmed by 5 bases and 0 bases, with 14 bases remaining between them. Germline assignment: CDR1 MDHEN and CDR2 SYDVKM. This CDR3 is CASSPLGGSSYNEQFF. Written as DNA, the CDR3 is TGTGCCAGCAGTCCCTTGGGGGGTAGCTCCTACAATGAGCAGTTCTTC. Combining the CDR3 with reference TRBV28 and TRBJ2-1 gives the whole variable domain DVKVTQSSRYLVKRTGEKVFLECVQDMDHENMFWYRQDPGLGLRLIYFSYDVKMKEKGDIPEGYSVSREKKERFSLILESASTNQTSMYLCASSPLGGSSYNEQFFGPGTRLTVL.

This clone was picked up one time. The rearrangement uses TRBV6-5 and TRBJ1-5; D not resolved. The CDR3 extends over 14 amino acids. V lost 2 bases and J lost 7, with 12 bases in between. Germline CDR1 is MNHEY and CDR2 is SVGAGI. CDR3 residues: CASSYDGGGQPQHF. CDR3 sequence (DNA): TGTGCCAGCAGTTACGACGGCGGTGGCCAGCCCCAGCATTTT.

This clone was detected only once. V gene TRBV6-5 combines with J gene TRBJ2-1, with D possibly TRBD1 on 6 matching bases. The CDR3 has 12 residues. CDR1 and CDR2 from the germline V gene are MNHEY and SVGAGI. Between the trimmed V and J ends, which lost 6 bases and 4 bases, there was a span of 7 bases. For the CDR3, the DNA is TGTGCCAGCAGCAGGGGTTACAATGAGCAGTTCTTC. This gives the protein CASSRGYNEQFF.

V usage is TRBV6-1 and J usage is TRBJ1-5; no reliable D call. This CDR3 has 13 residues. Germline CDR1 MNHNS, CDR2 SASEGT. Trimming removed 6 bases from V and 4 bases from J, with 10 bases in between. In nucleotides, the CDR3 is TGTGCCAGCAGCGGGTCATATAATCAGCCCCAGCATTTT. Encoded protein: CASSGSYNQPQHF.